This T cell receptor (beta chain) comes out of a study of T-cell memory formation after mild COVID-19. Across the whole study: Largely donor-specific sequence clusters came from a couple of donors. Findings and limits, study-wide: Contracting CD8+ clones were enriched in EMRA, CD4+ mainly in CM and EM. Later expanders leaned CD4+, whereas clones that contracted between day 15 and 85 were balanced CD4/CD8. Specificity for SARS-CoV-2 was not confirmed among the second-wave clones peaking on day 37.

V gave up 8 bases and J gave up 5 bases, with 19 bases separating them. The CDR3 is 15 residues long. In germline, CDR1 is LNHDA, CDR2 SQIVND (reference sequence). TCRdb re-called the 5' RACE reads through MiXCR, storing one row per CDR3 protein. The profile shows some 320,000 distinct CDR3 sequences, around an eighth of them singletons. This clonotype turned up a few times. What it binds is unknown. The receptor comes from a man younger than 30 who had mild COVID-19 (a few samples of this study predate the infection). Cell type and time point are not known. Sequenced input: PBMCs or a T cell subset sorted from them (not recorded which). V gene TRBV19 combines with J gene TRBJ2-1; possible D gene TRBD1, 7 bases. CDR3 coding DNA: TGTGCCAGTTCCATCAGGGGGACTGGTCACAATGAGCAGTTCTTC. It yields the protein CASSIRGTGHNEQFF.